These T cell receptor beta chains were read from a single sample in a study of T cells in Graves' hyperthyroidism and ophthalmopathy. From the multiplex PCR reads, TCRdb called clonotypes with MiXCR, one entry per CDR3 protein. The sample includes around 690,000 distinct CDR3 sequences, 20% of them seen just once. The sample consisted of blood. The receptors come from a man younger than 45 with Graves' ophthalmopathy. Both conserved end residues are part of each CDR3. The D gene is left open where the match is weak. Expanded clones are given a class, and other clones once, few, many or no size at all.

cdr3_nt cdr3_aa clone_size cdr3_length j_call v_call d_call
TGCGCCAGCAGCCGAGCGGGAGAGAGCACAGATACGCAGTATTTT CASSRAGESTDTQYF - 15 TRBJ2-3 TRBV5-1 TRBD2
TGTGCCAGCAGTTACGCCTCCGGGACAGGGTTTTCTGGCTACACCTTC CASSYASGTGFSGYTF - 16 TRBJ1-2 TRBV6-2/TRBV6-3 TRBD1
TGTGCCAGCAGCCAAGTTGCTAGTCGAGTCTACGAGCAGTACTTC CASSQVASRVYEQYF - 15 TRBJ2-7 TRBV14 -
TGTGCCAGCAGTACAAGACAGCACCCACTGACCTACGAGCAGTACTTC CASSTRQHPLTYEQYF - 16 TRBJ2-7 TRBV2 -
TGTGCCAGCAGCTTGGGACGGGGGGCGTCCTACGAGCAGTACTTC CASSLGRGASYEQYF - 15 TRBJ2-7 TRBV7-2 -
TGTGCCAGCAGCTTATCGACAGCCTTCGGTGAAAAACTGTTTTTT CASSLSTAFGEKLFF - 15 TRBJ1-4 TRBV7-9 -
TGTGCTAGCAGCTTAGAGGGGAGTGGGCACGAGCAGTTCTTC CASSLEGSGHEQFF - 14 TRBJ2-1 TRBV7-7 -
TGCAGCGTTGAAATCGTCGGAGCGCTAAAATCTCTTCCCTACGAGCAGTACTTC CSVEIVGALKSLPYEQYF - 18 TRBJ2-7 TRBV29-1 -
TGTGCCAGCAGCCAAGGGATATCGGCAAGCTGGCAAGAGACCCAGTACTTC CASSQGISASWQETQYF - 17 TRBJ2-5 TRBV14 -
TGTGCCACCAGCAGAGACCCGGGGGCTGGACAGCCCCAGCATTTT CATSRDPGAGQPQHF few 15 TRBJ1-5 TRBV15 -
TGTGCCAGCAGTCGCCGGACAGGCAGAGCCGAGCAGTACTTC CASSRRTGRAEQYF - 14 TRBJ2-7 TRBV28 TRBD1
TGCGCCAGCATGGAGTCCGGAAACAGCTACAATGAGCAGTTCTTC CASMESGNSYNEQFF many 15 TRBJ2-1 TRBV5-1 -
TGTGCCAGCAGCCAAGAGTGGTCCGGATTGGGGGATGAGCAGTTCTTC CASSQEWSGLGDEQFF - 16 TRBJ2-1 TRBV4-2 -
TGTGCCAGCAGGGGACTAGCGGGAGGTAATGAGCAGTTCTTC CASRGLAGGNEQFF - 14 TRBJ2-1 TRBV11-2 TRBD2
TGTGCCAGCAGCTTAGGCCGCCAGGTTAATGAAAAACTGTTTTTT CASSLGRQVNEKLFF few 15 TRBJ1-4 TRBV13 -
TGTGCCGGACTCCAACAGGGGTCGAACACTGAAGCTTTCTTT CAGLQQGSNTEAFF few 14 TRBJ1-1 TRBV30 TRBD1
TGTGCCAGCAGCTTGTACCAGACGGATGCTTTCTTT CASSLYQTDAFF - 12 TRBJ1-1 TRBV5-6 -
TGTGCCAGCAGTTTAATACAGGCGTACGAGCAGTACTTC CASSLIQAYEQYF many 13 TRBJ2-7 TRBV28 -
TGCGCCAGCAGCCAAGGACTAAACCCCGACTACGAGCAGTACTTC CASSQGLNPDYEQYF few 15 TRBJ2-7 TRBV4-1 -
TGTGCCAGCAGTTTAACAGGGGGCCCAACTAATGAAAAACTGTTTTTT CASSLTGGPTNEKLFF few 16 TRBJ1-4 TRBV28 TRBD1
TGTGCCAGCAGTTACGGAACTCACACAGATACGCAGTATTTT CASSYGTHTDTQYF - 14 TRBJ2-3 TRBV6-5 -
TGTGCCAGCAGCCAAAGGCTAGTGGACCCGACTAGCACAGATACGCAGTATTTT CASSQRLVDPTSTDTQYF few 18 TRBJ2-3 TRBV4-2 -
TGTGCCAGCAGTAAGGGACTAGCGGGAGGGCAAGAGACCCAGTACTTC CASSKGLAGGQETQYF - 16 TRBJ2-5 TRBV27 TRBD2
TGTGCCAGCAGCCCCAGACTAGTCTCTGAGCAGTTCTTC CASSPRLVSEQFF - 13 TRBJ2-1 TRBV14 -
TGTGCCAGCAGTCCCCGTTCCGGGCCGAGGAAACTGTTTTTT CASSPRSGPRKLFF many 14 TRBJ1-4 TRBV28 -
TGTGCCAGCAGCCAGGCAGGAAGCGGGAATCAGCCCCAGCATTTT CASSQAGSGNQPQHF many 15 TRBJ1-5 TRBV3-1 -
TGTGCCAGCAGTGTAGGGACTAGCGAGCTGGAGACCCAGTACTTC CASSVGTSELETQYF many 15 TRBJ2-5 TRBV12-3/TRBV12-4 TRBD2
TGTGCCAGCAGAATCGACAGGGTCTATAATTCACCCCTCCACTTT CASRIDRVYNSPLHF - 15 TRBJ1-6 TRBV12-3/TRBV12-4 TRBD1
TGTGCCAGCGGGATGGGGCCAGGAGGTGAAAAACTGTTTTTT CASGMGPGGEKLFF - 14 TRBJ1-4 TRBV27 -
TGTGCCAGCAGTCTCCTAGCGGGAGGGGACAATGAGCAGTTCTTC CASSLLAGGDNEQFF - 15 TRBJ2-1 TRBV27 TRBD2
TGTGCCAGCAGTTTATTTAAGGGTAGCAATCAGCCCCAGCATTTT CASSLFKGSNQPQHF few 15 TRBJ1-5 TRBV27 -
TGCAGTGCCCAAGACTCCGGGACTAGCGGGAGTATCGGTGAGCAGTTCTTC CSAQDSGTSGSIGEQFF few 17 TRBJ2-1 TRBV20-1 TRBD2
TGTGCCAGCAGCTTGCAGACAGGGGGCGACGAGCAGTACTTC CASSLQTGGDEQYF - 14 TRBJ2-7 TRBV7-8 TRBD1
TGTGCCAGTAAAGACAAGATCTCTGGGGCCAACGTCCTGACTTTC CASKDKISGANVLTF once 15 TRBJ2-6 TRBV6-2/TRBV6-3 -